This T cell receptor beta chain was profiled in a study of regulatory T cells in long-lasting Graves disease. Study findings and constraints: Persistent patients had a count of shared public clonotypes (around 2,700) that exceeded that of new patients (roughly 1,000).

Building the TCR beta libraries relied on iRepertoire HTBI primers, and CDR3 regions underwent Arm-PCR. As originally analysed: Looking across samples, the authors found under 70 TRBV and 15 or so TRBJ segments. TCRdb independently ran MiXCR on the multiplex PCR reads; one entry per CDR3 protein. None of the V and J calls come from the authors' own analysis; TCRdb made them. The sample shows 530,000 or so distinct CDR3 sequences, about 16% of them seen only once. At least ten counts were recorded for this clonotype. Antigen unknown. The time point denotes: newly diagnosed GD, antithyroid drugs for less than 3 months. The authors made the TCR library using RNA they extracted from PBMCs. A volume of about 9 milliliters of peripheral blood was collected in EDTA tubes. After removal of 3 bases from V and 4 bases from J, the junction contained 10 bases not matched to a gene. The CDR3 covers 16 residues. Germline CDR1 is DFQATT and CDR2 is SNEGSKA (reference sequence).

These same data were also listed under a study on T cells in Graves' hyperthyroidism and ophthalmopathy. As reported in that work: Researchers report that a 13 V-J model separated ophthalmopathy from stable hyperthyroidism.

This specimen consisted of peripheral blood mononuclear cells (PBMCs), obtained at new diagnosis, from a patient treated with antithyroid drugs. The TCR comes from a man between 18 and 29 years old with Graves disease. V is TRBV20-1 and J is TRBJ2-3; 10 nucleotides match TRBD2. Here the CDR3 DNA reads TGCAGTGCTAGCCCCCTAGCGGGAGCTCGAGCAGATACGCAGTATTTT. Residues: CSASPLAGARADTQYF.